A selection of T cell receptor beta chains follows, all from one sample in a study of T-cell memory formation after mild COVID-19. Each CDR3 protein is one row after TCRdb ran MiXCR on the 5' RACE reads. Among approximately 65,000 distinct CDR3 sequences listed, over 15% were seen once. Sequencing was carried out using PBMCs or a T cell subset sorted from them (not recorded which). All receptors come from an adult woman who had mild COVID-19 (a few samples of this study predate the infection). Cell type and time point are not known. Both conserved end residues are part of each CDR3. A D gene is named only where the DNA matches it firmly. Clone size, where shown, is once, few, many, or a class for clones that have expanded.

d_gene	abundance	v_gene	j_gene	CDR3nt	CDR3aa
TRBD2	few	TRBV3-1	TRBJ2-2	TGTGCCAGCAGCCAAGGGCGGGAGTACACCGGGGAGCTGTTTTTT	CASSQGREYTGELFF
TRBD2	few	TRBV7-9	TRBJ2-1	TGTGCCAGCAGCGTCGCGACTAGCGAGCAGTTCTTC	CASSVATSEQFF
.	.	TRBV4-3	TRBJ1-5	TGCGCCAGCAGCCAAGACCGTCGCCCCGGGACTAATCAGCCCCAGCATTTT	CASSQDRRPGTNQPQHF
.	few	TRBV3-1	TRBJ2-7	TGTGCCAGCAGCCAAGTCATCGAGGCGCCCGAGGCTCGAACCTCCTACGAGCAGTACTTC	CASSQVIEAPEARTSYEQYF
.	.	TRBV9	TRBJ2-7	TGTGCCAGCAGCGTAGGCCTAGGGCAGAGTTCCTACGAGCAGTACTTC	CASSVGLGQSSYEQYF
.	.	TRBV27	TRBJ2-7	TGTGCCAGCAGTCCCCTGTGGGGAAGCTCCTACGAGCAGTACTTC	CASSPLWGSSYEQYF
.	.	TRBV2	TRBJ1-5	TGTGCCAGCAGTCTAGGGCCCTACGGGCAGCCCCAGCATTTT	CASSLGPYGQPQHF
TRBD1	.	TRBV4-1	TRBJ2-7	TGCGCCAGCAGCACCCCGGGACAGGCGACCTACGAGCAGTACTTC	CASSTPGQATYEQYF
TRBD1	few	TRBV6-5	TRBJ1-2	TGTGCCAGCAGTTACCGGGACAGGGGGCCTGGCGGCTACACCTTC	CASSYRDRGPGGYTF
TRBD2	.	TRBV27	TRBJ2-1	TGTGCCAGCAATCTCGCCGGGACTAGCGGCCACAATGAGCAGTTCTTC	CASNLAGTSGHNEQFF
.	few	TRBV13	TRBJ1-1	TGTGCCAGCAGCGAAGCGGGAACCACTGAAGCTTTCTTT	CASSEAGTTEAFF
.	few	TRBV5-1	TRBJ1-2	TGCGCCAGCAGCACCGCGGGAAACTATGGCTACACCTTC	CASSTAGNYGYTF
.	.	TRBV21-1	TRBJ1-5	TGTGCCAGCAGCCAAAGCGGACATAATAGCAATCAGCCCCAGCATTTT	CASSQSGHNSNQPQHF
TRBD1	.	TRBV27	TRBJ2-5	TGTGCCAGCGCGGAGGACAGGGTGAAGACCCAGTACTTC	CASAEDRVKTQYF
.	few	TRBV5-1	TRBJ2-7	TGCGCCAGCAGAATAAACCCCGGGCAGGGCCCCTACGAGCAGTACTTC	CASRINPGQGPYEQYF
TRBD1	few	TRBV4-3	TRBJ2-1	TGCGCCAGCAGCCAAGATGGGGACAGCTCCTACAATGAGCAGTTCTTC	CASSQDGDSSYNEQFF
.	.	TRBV7-9	TRBJ2-7	TGTGCCAGCAGCTTACCGGGTGCAGGCTACGAGCAGTACTTC	CASSLPGAGYEQYF
TRBD1	.	TRBV5-5	TRBJ2-3	TGTGCCAGCAGCAGCGGGACAGGGTACACAGATACGCAGTATTTT	CASSSGTGYTDTQYF
TRBD1	.	TRBV2	TRBJ2-3	TGTGCCAGCAGTGGCTTATGGACAGGGGAAAGTCCAGATACGCAGTATTTT	CASSGLWTGESPDTQYF
TRBD2	few	TRBV6-8	TRBJ2-7	TGTGCCAGCAGTAAACTAGCGGGAGAATACGAGCAGTACTTC	CASSKLAGEYEQYF
TRBD2	.	TRBV12-3/TRBV12-4	TRBJ2-1	TGTGCCAGCAGTTCCGGGACTAGCGGGATTAATGAGCAGTTCTTC	CASSSGTSGINEQFF
TRBD1	.	TRBV12-3/TRBV12-4	TRBJ2-7	TGTGCCAGTACGGACAGGGATCCCTACGAGCAGTACTTC	CASTDRDPYEQYF
.	.	TRBV7-9	TRBJ2-7	TGTGCCAGCAGCCCTGAAGTGACAGGGAGGTTGTTCGAGCAGTACTTC	CASSPEVTGRLFEQYF
.	.	TRBV19	TRBJ2-3	TGTGCCAGTAGTATCACTACCTACGGAGGGACAGATACGCAGTATTTT	CASSITTYGGTDTQYF
.	few	TRBV5-1	TRBJ2-7	TGCGCCAGCAGCGAAGGGACCAGTCGGGAGCAGTACTTC	CASSEGTSREQYF
.	.	TRBV24-1	TRBJ2-2	TGTGCCACCAGTGATTTGGCGGGACGTAACACCGGGGAGCTGTTTTTT	CATSDLAGRNTGELFF
TRBD2	.	TRBV7-6	TRBJ2-3	TGTGCCAGCAGCTTATATGGAGCGGGAGGTAGAAGCACAGATACGCAGTATTTT	CASSLYGAGGRSTDTQYF
TRBD1	.	TRBV9	TRBJ2-7	TGTGCCAGCAGCGCCGACTGGGACAGGGGAGGTCCGGAGCAGTACTTC	CASSADWDRGGPEQYF
.	.	TRBV9	TRBJ1-1	TGTGCCAGCAGCGTAGTCCCGAACACTGAAGCTTTCTTT	CASSVVPNTEAFF
TRBD1	.	TRBV20-1	TRBJ1-5	TGCAGTGCTTGGACAGGGAGTCAGCCCCAGCATTTT	CSAWTGSQPQHF
.	few	TRBV30	TRBJ1-1	TGTGCGGGGAAGGGGCAGAAGACTGAAGCTTTCTTT	CAGKGQKTEAFF
.	.	TRBV7-6	TRBJ1-1	TGTGCCAGCAGCTCAAACACTGAAGCTTTCTTT	CASSSNTEAFF
TRBD2	few	TRBV9	TRBJ2-2	TGTGCCAGCAGCGTAGCGGATAGCGGGATGGGCACCGGGGAGCTGTTTTTT	CASSVADSGMGTGELFF
TRBD1	.	TRBV25-1	TRBJ2-2	TGTGCCAGCAGAGGGACAGGGGTTGCCGGGGAGCTGTTTTTT	CASRGTGVAGELFF
.	.	TRBV6-5	TRBJ2-5	TGTGCCAGCAGTTACACGTGGGACGGGCAAGAGACCCAGTACTTC	CASSYTWDGQETQYF
TRBD2	many	TRBV20-1	TRBJ2-7	TGCAGTGCTACCTATTTCTCGACTAGCCTCTCTTACGAGCAGTACTTC	CSATYFSTSLSYEQYF
.	.	TRBV12-3/TRBV12-4	TRBJ1-1	TGTGCCAGCAGTTTATCGAGGGACACTGAAGCTTTCTTT	CASSLSRDTEAFF
.	.	TRBV27	TRBJ2-7	TGTGCCAGCGGCTTTGGGGAGCTCTACGAGCAGTACTTC	CASGFGELYEQYF
TRBD2	.	TRBV7-2	TRBJ2-3	TGTGCCACCGACCGAGGGGGACTAGCCGGAACAGATACGCAGTATTTT	CATDRGGLAGTDTQYF
TRBD1	.	TRBV20-1	TRBJ1-1	TGCAGTGCTAGAGATCGGGGGACAGCCAACACTGAAGCTTTCTTT	CSARDRGTANTEAFF
.	many	TRBV3-1	TRBJ2-5	TGTGCCAGCAGCCAAGGGACTGGGGACCAAGAGACCCAGTACTTC	CASSQGTGDQETQYF
TRBD1	.	TRBV7-6	TRBJ1-6	TGTGCCAGCAGCAGGGACAGGGGATTGGATTCACCCCTCCACTTT	CASSRDRGLDSPLHF
TRBD1	.	TRBV27	TRBJ2-1	TGTGCCAGCAGTTTCAGGGGGCCCTACAATGAGCAGTTCTTC	CASSFRGPYNEQFF
.	.	TRBV9	TRBJ2-7	TGTGCCAGCAGCGTAGAGGACAGCTACGACGAGCAGTACTTC	CASSVEDSYDEQYF
.	many	TRBV7-7	TRBJ2-1	TGTGCTAGCAGCTTGGAGGGGGGAGATGAGCAGTTCTTC	CASSLEGGDEQFF
.	.	TRBV7-8	TRBJ1-5	TGTGCCAGCAGCTTGGGGACGGATAGCAATCAGCCCCAGCATTTT	CASSLGTDSNQPQHF
.	few	TRBV11-2	TRBJ2-1	TGTGCCAGCAGCCTCTATGGGCGGGGCGTCAGCGTCAATGAGCAGTTCTTC	CASSLYGRGVSVNEQFF
TRBD2	few	TRBV20-1	TRBJ2-3	TGCAGTGCTCAGAGTGGGACTAGCGGCACAGATACGCAGTATTTT	CSAQSGTSGTDTQYF
TRBD1	few	TRBV7-8	TRBJ2-6	TGTGCCAGCAGCTGGGGAACAGGGGCAAACCCCTCTGGGGCCAACGTCCTGACTTTC	CASSWGTGANPSGANVLTF
TRBD2	few	TRBV6-2/TRBV6-3	TRBJ2-7	TGTGCCAGCAGCCTTAGACTAGCCGGCGAGCAGTACTTC	CASSLRLAGEQYF
.	few	TRBV3-1	TRBJ1-5	TGTGCCAGCAGCCAAGTTGCAGGGAGCAATCAGCCCCAGCATTTT	CASSQVAGSNQPQHF
.	.	TRBV5-1	TRBJ2-7	TGCGCCAGCAGCTTGCGGACAGATAATCTCCCCTCCTACGAGCAGTACTTC	CASSLRTDNLPSYEQYF
.	few	TRBV6-1	TRBJ1-6	TGTGCCAGCACGTCACCTGGTAATTCACCCCTCCACTTT	CASTSPGNSPLHF
TRBD1	few	TRBV4-1	TRBJ2-1	TGCGCCAGCAGCCAAGTTGGGACAGGGTTTTCTGAGCAGTTCTTC	CASSQVGTGFSEQFF
TRBD2	.	TRBV12-3/TRBV12-4	TRBJ2-1	TGTGCCAGCAGCATTTCACTAGCGGGAGTCGGCAATGAGCAGTTCTTC	CASSISLAGVGNEQFF
.	few	TRBV20-1	TRBJ2-7	TGCAGTGCTCGCCGACAGAACTCCTACGAGCAGTACTTC	CSARRQNSYEQYF
TRBD1	.	TRBV20-1	TRBJ2-7	TGCAGTGCTAGAGATATAGTTTTGGACAGGGGCTACGAGCAGTACTTC	CSARDIVLDRGYEQYF